This T cell receptor (beta chain) was sequenced during a study of OX40 agonist ivuxolimab in advanced cancers. The overall study: Among those enrolled, mean age was 60 years (range roughly 20 to 85) and over 70% were male. Study-wide points: Relative to CD4+, CD8+ T cells held more expanded clones on average. Dose levels from 0.1 to 3.0 mg/kg saw CD4+ and CD8+ blood T cells expand clonally by week 6.

Details on this clone: The antigen remains undetermined.

Peripheral blood came from all dose cohorts at three timepoints. Germline CDR1 SNHLY, CDR2 FYNNEI. The CDR3 extends over 15 amino acids. Trimming stripped 5 bases from V and 0 bases from J, with 11 bases between. Repertoires were generated with immunoSEQ multiplex PCR, while TCRdb's copy carries only in-frame clones and drops some. The sample carries 25,000 to 40,000 clones, 84% recorded once. The source was CD4+ or CD8+ T cells sorted from blood, collected in a trial of the OX40 agonist ivuxolimab. The chain employs TRBV2 and TRBJ1-3, with D possibly matching TRBD1 (5 bases). The sequence was collected from an adult with an advanced solid tumor such as melanoma, head and neck, liver or kidney cancer. CDR3: CASSQDSYSGNTIYF. CDR3 DNA: TGTGCCAGCAGTCAAGACAGCTACTCTGGAAACACCATATATTTT.